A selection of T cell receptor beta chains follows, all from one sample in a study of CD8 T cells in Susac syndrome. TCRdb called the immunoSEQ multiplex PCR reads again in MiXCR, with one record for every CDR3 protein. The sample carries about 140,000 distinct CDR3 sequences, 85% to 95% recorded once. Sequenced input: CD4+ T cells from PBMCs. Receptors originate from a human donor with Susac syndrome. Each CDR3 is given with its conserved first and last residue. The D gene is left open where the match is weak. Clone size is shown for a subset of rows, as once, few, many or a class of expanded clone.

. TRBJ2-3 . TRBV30 CAWRDYSTDTQYF TGTGCCTGGAGGGACTATTCCACAGATACGCAGTATTTT
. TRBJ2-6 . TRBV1 CTSSQDPLRANVLTF TGCACCAGCAGCCAAGATCCCTTAAGGGCCAACGTCCTGACTTTC
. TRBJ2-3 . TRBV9 CASSPPDTQYF TGTGCCAGCAGCCCGCCCGATACGCAGTATTTT
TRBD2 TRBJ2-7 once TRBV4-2 CASSQESLAGGAEQYF TGTGCCAGCAGCCAAGAAAGTCTAGCGGGAGGTGCAGAGCAGTACTTC
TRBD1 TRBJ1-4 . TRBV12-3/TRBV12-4 CASSSDRGRGFDEKLFF TGTGCCAGCAGTTCGGACAGGGGTAGGGGGTTCGATGAAAAACTGTTTTTT
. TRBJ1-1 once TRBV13 CASRTTEAFF TGTGCCAGCAGGACGACTGAAGCTTTCTTT
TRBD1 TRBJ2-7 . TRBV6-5 CASSQGQGRKYF TGTGCCAGCAGCCAAGGACAGGGGAGGAAGTACTTC
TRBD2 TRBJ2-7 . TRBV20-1 CSAPEPGGEQYF TGCAGTGCTCCCGAACCGGGGGGGGAGCAGTACTTC
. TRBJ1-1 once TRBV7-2 CASSFLEGITEAFF TGTGCCAGCAGCTTTCTCGAGGGCATAACTGAAGCTTTCTTT
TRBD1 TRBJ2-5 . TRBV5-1 CASTKGQGIDIETQYF TGCGCCAGCACTAAAGGACAGGGGATCGATATCGAGACCCAGTACTTC
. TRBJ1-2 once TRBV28 CAISPRIYGYTF TGTGCCATCTCCCCTCGAATCTATGGCTACACCTTC
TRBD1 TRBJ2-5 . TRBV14 CASSPGGIQETQYF TGTGCCAGCAGCCCAGGGGGAATCCAAGAGACCCAGTACTTC
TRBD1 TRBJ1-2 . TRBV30 CAWTAGTDNYGYTF TGTGCCTGGACCGCCGGGACAGATAACTATGGCTACACCTTC
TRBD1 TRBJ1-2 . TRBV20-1 CSAFFGTEYGYTF TGCAGTGCTTTCTTCGGGACAGAGTATGGCTACACCTTC
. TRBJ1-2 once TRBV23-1 CASSQSRGGLHYGYTF TGCGCCAGCAGTCAATCGAGGGGTGGGCTCCACTATGGCTACACCTTC
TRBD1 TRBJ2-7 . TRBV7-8 CASSSRTGGFYEQYF TGTGCCAGCAGCTCTAGGACAGGGGGTTTCTACGAGCAGTACTTC
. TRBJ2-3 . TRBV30 CAPVHTDTQYF TGTGCCCCAGTCCATACCGATACGCAGTATTTT
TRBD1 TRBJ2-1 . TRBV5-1 CASSLDQQGINEQFF TGCGCCAGCAGCTTGGACCAACAGGGGATCAATGAGCAGTTCTTC
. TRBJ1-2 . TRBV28 CASVRRPNYGYTF TGTGCCAGCGTTCGCCGCCCTAACTATGGCTACACCTTC
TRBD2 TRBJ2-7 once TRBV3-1 CASSQAGGRYEQYF TGTGCCAGCAGCCAAGCGGGGGGGCGGTACGAGCAGTACTTC
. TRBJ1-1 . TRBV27 CASSSRTVNTEAFF TGTGCCAGCAGTTCTAGGACGGTGAACACTGAAGCTTTCTTT
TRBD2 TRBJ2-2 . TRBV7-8 CASSLRTRAGELFF TGTGCCAGCAGCTTACGGACTAGAGCCGGGGAGCTGTTTTTT
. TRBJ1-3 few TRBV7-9 CASSLLGGNTIYF TGTGCCAGCAGTCTCCTGGGTGGAAACACCATATATTTT
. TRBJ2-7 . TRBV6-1 CASIDWGDPFYEQYF TGTGCCAGCATCGATTGGGGAGACCCCTTCTACGAGCAGTACTTC
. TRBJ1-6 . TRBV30 CAWSRDTRSYNSPLHF TGTGCCTGGAGTAGGGACACCCGCTCCTATAATTCACCCCTCCACTTT
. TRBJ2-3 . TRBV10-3 CAISVAVADTQYF TGTGCCATCAGTGTCGCGGTCGCAGATACGCAGTATTTT
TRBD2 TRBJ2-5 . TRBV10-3 CAISATSGSHQETQYF TGTGCCATCAGCGCTACTAGCGGGAGTCACCAAGAGACCCAGTACTTC
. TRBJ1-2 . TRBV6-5 CASSYSSAGGAEVYTF TGTGCCAGCAGTTACTCGTCCGCCGGGGGCGCTGAGGTATACACCTTC
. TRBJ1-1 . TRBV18 CASSPKQGVSEAFF TGTGCCAGCTCACCGAAACAGGGAGTATCTGAAGCTTTCTTT
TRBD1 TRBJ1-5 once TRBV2 CASSEMGQNNQPQHF TGTGCCAGCAGTGAGATGGGACAGAACAATCAGCCCCAGCATTTT
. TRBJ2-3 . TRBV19 CASSRSPTDTQYF TGTGCCAGTAGTCGCTCTCCCACAGATACGCAGTATTTT
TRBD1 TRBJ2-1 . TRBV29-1 CSVVRTGESSYNEQFF TGCAGCGTCGTCCGAACAGGGGAGAGCTCCTACAATGAGCAGTTCTTC
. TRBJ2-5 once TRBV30 CAWSVPRQGLRSGTQYF TGTGCCTGGAGTGTACCCCGCCAGGGCCTACGCAGCGGGACCCAGTACTTC
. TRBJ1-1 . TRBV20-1 CSARFSGTEAFF TGCAGTGCTAGGTTCAGTGGCACTGAAGCTTTCTTT
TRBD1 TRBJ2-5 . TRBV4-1 CASSSSDRGPETQYF TGCGCCAGCAGCTCATCGGACAGGGGGCCAGAGACCCAGTACTTC
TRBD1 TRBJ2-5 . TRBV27 CASSLDRGWETQYF TGTGCCAGCAGTTTAGACAGGGGTTGGGAGACCCAGTACTTC
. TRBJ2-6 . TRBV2 CASKTGAGANVLTF TGTGCCAGCAAGACAGGAGCCGGGGCCAACGTCCTGACTTTC
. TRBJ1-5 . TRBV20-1 CSASGDGSNQPQHF TGCAGTGCTAGTGGGGACGGTAGCAATCAGCCCCAGCATTTT
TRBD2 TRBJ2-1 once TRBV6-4 CASSDSSGGANEQFF TGTGCCAGCAGTGACTCTAGCGGGGGGGCCAATGAGCAGTTCTTC
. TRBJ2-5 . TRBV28 CASSKQGPETQYF TGTGCCAGCAGCAAACAGGGTCCAGAGACCCAGTACTTC
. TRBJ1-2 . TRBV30 CAWSPLRGPSYGYTF TGTGCCTGGAGTCCTCTCAGGGGCCCCAGCTATGGCTACACCTTC
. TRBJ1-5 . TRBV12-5 CASGLVYGGESNQPQHF TGTGCTAGTGGTTTGGTATATGGCGGGGAGAGCAATCAGCCCCAGCATTTT
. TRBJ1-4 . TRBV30 CAWSGGEGEKLFF TGTGCCTGGAGTGGAGGGGAAGGTGAAAAACTGTTTTTT
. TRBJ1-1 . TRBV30 CAWSVQENTEAFF TGTGCCTGGAGTGTACAGGAGAACACTGAAGCTTTCTTT